The 5 T cell receptor beta chains below were found in one sample sequenced in a study of blood T cell repertoires in COVID-19. Measured with immunoSEQ multiplex PCR; TCRdb has only the in-frame clones, and not every one. This sample has some 57,000 clones, with 70% to 85% found just once. The sequencing input was peripheral blood. All receptors come from a man older than 75 with COVID-19, enrolled during active disease.

This chain uses TRBV4-3 with TRBJ1-3; 9 nucleotides line up with TRBD1. The junction had 9 bases not matched to a gene; V was cut back by 0 bases and J by 6 bases. Germline assignment: CDR1 LGHNA and CDR2 YSLEER. There are 17 residues in the CDR3. The CDR3 here is CASSQDLRGTGLNTIYF. DNA of the CDR3: TGCGCCAGCAGCCAAGATCTCAGAGGGACAGGGTTAAACACCATATATTTT.

The chain employs TRBV7-2 and TRBJ2-1, with 11 bases identical to TRBD2. The V segment lost 5 bases and the J segment 6 bases; nucleotides outside the gene matches: 9. CDR3 length: 16 residues. Germline values: CDR1 SGHTA, CDR2 FQGNSA. CDR3 nucleotides: TGTGCCAGCAGCCCCTACATAGCGGGGGGGCGCAATGAGCAGTTCTTC. Protein: CASSPYIAGGRNEQFF.

DNA of the CDR3: TGTGCCAGCAGCTTACAGGGGGAGGCTGGAAACACCATATATTTT. It specifies CASSLQGEAGNTIYF. This chain connects TRBV6-6 to TRBJ1-3; 8 bases align to TRBD1. Germline trimming cut 6 bases from V and 2 bases from J; bases unmatched to any gene: 6. In germline, CDR1 is MNHNY, CDR2 SVGAGI (reference sequence). CDR3 length: 15 amino acids.

The chain employs TRBV30 and TRBJ1-4; possibly TRBD1 for D (5 bases). This CDR3 has 15 amino acids. The germline V gene encodes CDR1 GTSNPN and CDR2 SVGIG (reference sequence). V lost 5 bases and J lost 3, with 16 bases in between. CDR3 in amino acids: CAWGTSNSANEKLFF. CDR3 nucleotide sequence: TGTGCCTGGGGGACTTCGAATTCAGCTAATGAAAAACTGTTTTTT.

This chain connects TRBV6-2 or TRBV6-3 to TRBJ1-5; 7 bases are a match to TRBD1. Germline V gene sequence: CDR1 MNHEY, CDR2 SVGEGT. CDR3 length: 16 residues. Trimming took 0 bases from V and 2 from J; bases not matched to a gene: 4. CDR3 coding DNA: TGTGCCAGCAGTTACTCACAGGGGTCCCGCAATCAGCCCCAGCATTTT. It specifies CASSYSQGSRNQPQHF.